The clone carrying this T cell receptor (beta chain) came up many times. This record belongs to a study of neurological immune-mediated disorders. The CDR3 is 15 residues long. Trimming cost V 7 bases and J 6 bases; bases outside gene matches: 13. Via MiXCR, TCRdb re-called the 5' RACE reads, giving one row per CDR3 protein. This table holds tens of thousands of distinct CDR3 sequences, about 5% found once. The sample taken for sequencing was PBMCs. The V gene is TRBV12-3 or TRBV12-4, the J gene TRBJ2-3; 7 bases are a match to TRBD2. The receptor comes from a woman in her seventies with multiple sclerosis. CDR3 bases: TGTGCCAGCACCCCCGGCGGGAGCGCGGGTGATACGCAGTATTTT. Translation: CASTPGGSAGDTQYF.